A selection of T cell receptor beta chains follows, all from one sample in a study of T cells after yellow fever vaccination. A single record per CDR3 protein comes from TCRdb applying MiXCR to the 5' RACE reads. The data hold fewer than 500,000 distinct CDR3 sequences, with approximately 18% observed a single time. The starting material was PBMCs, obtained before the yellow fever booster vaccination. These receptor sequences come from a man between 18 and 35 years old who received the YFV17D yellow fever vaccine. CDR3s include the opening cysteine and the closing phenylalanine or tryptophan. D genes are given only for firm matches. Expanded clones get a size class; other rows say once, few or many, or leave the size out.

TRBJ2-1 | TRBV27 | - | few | CASIGPPNEQFF | TGTGCCAGCATAGGGCCTCCTAATGAGCAGTTCTTC
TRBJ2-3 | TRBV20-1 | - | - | CSASIGTDTQYF | TGCAGTGCTAGCATTGGCACAGATACGCAGTATTTT
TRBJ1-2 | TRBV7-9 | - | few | CASSISPFYDLGYTF | TGTGCCAGCAGTATTAGCCCATTTTACGATTTAGGCTACACCTTC
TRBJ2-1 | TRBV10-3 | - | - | CAISRGYNEQFF | TGTGCCATCTCCAGGGGCTACAATGAGCAGTTCTTC
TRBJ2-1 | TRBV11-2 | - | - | CASSLRPGQPRSLFF | TGTGCCAGCAGCCTACGGCCAGGACAGCCTCGATCTCTGTTCTTC
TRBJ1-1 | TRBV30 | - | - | CAWKLDTEAFF | TGTGCCTGGAAGTTGGACACTGAAGCTTTCTTT
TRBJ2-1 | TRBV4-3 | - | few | CASSQTPGGPAHNEQFF | TGCGCCAGCAGCCAAACCCCGGGGGGCCCTGCGCACAATGAGCAGTTCTTC
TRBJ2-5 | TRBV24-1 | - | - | CATSGGHAETQYF | TGTGCCACCAGTGGGGGACATGCCGAGACCCAGTACTTC
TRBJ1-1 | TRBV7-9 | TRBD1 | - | CASSLRTGRGTEAFF | TGTGCCAGCAGCTTAAGGACAGGGAGAGGCACTGAAGCTTTCTTT
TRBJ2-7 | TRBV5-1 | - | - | CASSLGKGWSSYEQYF | TGCGCCAGCAGCTTGGGGAAGGGTTGGAGCTCCTACGAGCAGTACTTC
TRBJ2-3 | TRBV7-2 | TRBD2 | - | CASSLAGAPTDTQYF | TGTGCCAGCAGCCTAGCGGGGGCTCCCACAGATACGCAGTATTTT
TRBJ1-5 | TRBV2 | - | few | CASKPQGNQPQHF | TGTGCCAGCAAACCCCAGGGCAATCAGCCCCAGCATTTT
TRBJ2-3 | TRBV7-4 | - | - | CASSQLGFLRAPTDTQYF | TGTGCCAGCAGCCAGCTCGGTTTTCTGAGGGCGCCCACAGATACGCAGTATTTT
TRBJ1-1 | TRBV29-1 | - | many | CSAGGTSGMNTEAFF | TGCAGCGCTGGGGGGACATCCGGGATGAACACTGAAGCTTTCTTT
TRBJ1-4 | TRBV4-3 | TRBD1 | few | CASSHYKTGTNEKLFF | TGCGCCAGCAGCCACTATAAGACAGGGACTAATGAAAAACTGTTTTTT
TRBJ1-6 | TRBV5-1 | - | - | CASSLEARTPLHF | TGCGCCAGCAGCTTGGAGGCCCGTACACCCCTCCACTTT
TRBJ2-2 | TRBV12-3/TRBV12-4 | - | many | CASSLSGVVTGELFF | TGTGCCAGCAGTTTATCAGGGGTTGTAACCGGGGAGCTGTTTTTT
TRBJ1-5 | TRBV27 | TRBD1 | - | CASSSTYRGFNQPQHF | TGTGCCAGCAGTTCCACCTACAGGGGTTTCAATCAGCCCCAGCATTTT
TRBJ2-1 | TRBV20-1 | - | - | CSARGWEEGRGISYNEQFF | TGCAGTGCTAGAGGGTGGGAAGAGGGGCGCGGGATTTCGTACAATGAGCAGTTCTTC
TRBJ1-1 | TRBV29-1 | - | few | CSVDGFGEGAFF | TGCAGCGTCGATGGTTTTGGGGAAGGAGCTTTCTTT
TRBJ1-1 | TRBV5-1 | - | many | CASSLDPTAEAFF | TGCGCCAGCAGCTTGGATCCGACAGCTGAAGCTTTCTTT
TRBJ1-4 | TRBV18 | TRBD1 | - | CASSPVTGSTNEKLFF | TGTGCCAGCTCACCCGTGACAGGGTCAACTAATGAAAAACTGTTTTTT
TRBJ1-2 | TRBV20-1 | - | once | CSARSRDIHYGYTF | TGCAGTGCTAGAAGCCGGGACATCCACTATGGCTACACCTTC
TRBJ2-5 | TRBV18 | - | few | CASSTQPLRVQETQYF | TGTGCCAGCTCAACCCAACCCCTACGAGTTCAAGAGACCCAGTACTTC
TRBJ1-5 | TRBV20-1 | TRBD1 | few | CSARGGQWNQPQHF | TGCAGTGCTAGAGGGGGACAGTGGAATCAGCCCCAGCATTTT
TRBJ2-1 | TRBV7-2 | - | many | CASSLRPGADEQFF | TGTGCCAGCAGCTTACGTCCGGGGGCCGATGAGCAGTTCTTC
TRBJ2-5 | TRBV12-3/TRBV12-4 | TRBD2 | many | CASSPRGVGETQYF | TGTGCCAGCAGCCCACGGGGGGTGGGGGAGACCCAGTACTTC
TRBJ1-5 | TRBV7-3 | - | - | CASSADYNQPQHF | TGTGCCAGCAGCGCCGATTACAATCAGCCCCAGCATTTT
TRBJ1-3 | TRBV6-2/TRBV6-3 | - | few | CASSQGTDSDYSGNTIYF | TGTGCCAGCAGTCAGGGGACGGACTCAGACTACTCTGGAAACACCATATATTTT
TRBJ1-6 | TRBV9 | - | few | CASSTEEVDSPLHF | TGTGCCAGCAGCACCGAAGAGGTGGATTCACCCCTCCACTTT
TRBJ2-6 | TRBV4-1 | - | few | CASNVQSGANVLTF | TGCGCCAGCAACGTCCAGTCTGGGGCCAACGTCCTGACTTTC
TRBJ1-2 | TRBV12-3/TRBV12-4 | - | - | CASSLGGPGYGYTF | TGTGCCAGCAGTTTGGGGGGGCCTGGCTATGGCTACACCTTC
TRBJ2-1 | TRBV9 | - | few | CASSVGPADNEQFF | TGTGCCAGCAGCGTAGGCCCAGCGGACAATGAGCAGTTCTTC
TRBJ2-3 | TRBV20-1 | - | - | CSAMGDGGAQYF | TGCAGTGCTATGGGTGATGGGGGTGCGCAGTATTTT
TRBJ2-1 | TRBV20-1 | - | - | CSASTQRQVNEQFF | TGCAGTGCCTCAACTCAACGACAGGTTAATGAGCAGTTCTTC
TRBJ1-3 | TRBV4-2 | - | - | CASSQDRNTGNTIYF | TGTGCCAGCAGCCAGGACCGGAACACGGGAAACACCATATATTTT
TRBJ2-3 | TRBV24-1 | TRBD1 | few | CATSDAGTGVDTQYF | TGTGCCACCAGTGATGCCGGGACAGGGGTCGATACGCAGTATTTT
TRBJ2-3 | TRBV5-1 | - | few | CASTMQGQDTQYF | TGCGCCAGCACCATGCAGGGGCAAGATACGCAGTATTTT
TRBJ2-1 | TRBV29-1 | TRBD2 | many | CSVDTLAARANEQFF | TGCAGCGTTGACACCCTAGCGGCTCGGGCCAATGAGCAGTTCTTC
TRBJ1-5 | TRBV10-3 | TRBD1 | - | CAISGDRGQPQHF | TGTGCCATCAGTGGGGACAGGGGTCAGCCCCAGCATTTT
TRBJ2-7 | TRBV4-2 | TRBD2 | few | CASSPQAGNSYEQYF | TGTGCCAGCAGCCCCCAAGCGGGGAACTCCTACGAGCAGTACTTC
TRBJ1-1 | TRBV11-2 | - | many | CASSFPRGGTEAFF | TGTGCCAGCAGCTTCCCCAGGGGAGGCACTGAAGCTTTCTTT
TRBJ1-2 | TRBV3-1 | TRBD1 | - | CASSRGQGGYGYTF | TGTGCCAGCAGCCGCGGACAGGGAGGCTATGGCTACACCTTC
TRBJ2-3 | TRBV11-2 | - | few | CASSLSGTHTQYF | TGTGCCAGCAGCTTGTCCGGCACACATACGCAGTATTTT
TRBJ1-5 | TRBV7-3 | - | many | CASSSFPGQPQHF | TGTGCCAGCAGCTCCTTTCCGGGCCAGCCCCAGCATTTT
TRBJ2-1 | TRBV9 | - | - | CASSVGAYNEQFF | TGCGCCAGCAGCGTCGGGGCGTACAATGAGCAGTTCTTC
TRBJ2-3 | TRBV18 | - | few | CASSTDRGADTQYF | TGTGCCAGCTCAACGGACAGAGGGGCAGATACGCAGTATTTT
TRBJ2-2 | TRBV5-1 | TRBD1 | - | CASSPGGSTGELFF | TGCGCCAGCAGCCCAGGGGGTTCGACCGGGGAGCTGTTTTTT
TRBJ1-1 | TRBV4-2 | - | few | CASSLPLTENTEAFF | TGTGCCAGCAGCCTCCCCCTGACAGAGAACACTGAAGCTTTCTTT
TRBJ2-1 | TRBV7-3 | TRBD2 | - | CASSPSAGNEQFF | TGTGCCAGCAGCCCATCAGCGGGGAATGAGCAGTTCTTC
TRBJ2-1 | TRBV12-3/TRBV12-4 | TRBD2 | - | CASSPAGGPVNEQFF | TGTGCCAGCAGTCCCGCGGGGGGTCCGGTAAATGAGCAGTTCTTC
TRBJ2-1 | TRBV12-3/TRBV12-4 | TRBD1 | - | CASSFGDSYNEQFF | TGTGCCAGCAGTTTTGGGGACAGCTACAATGAGCAGTTCTTC
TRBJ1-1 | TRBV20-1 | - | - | CSARAPQLDNTEAFF | TGCAGTGCTAGAGCCCCCCAGCTCGATAACACTGAAGCTTTCTTT
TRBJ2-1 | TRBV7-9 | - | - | CTASYNEQFF | TGTACGGCGTCCTACAATGAGCAGTTCTTC
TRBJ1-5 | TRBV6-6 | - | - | CASSYRPTAVGQPQHF | TGTGCCAGCAGTTACCGTCCGACGGCGGTGGGTCAGCCCCAGCATTTT
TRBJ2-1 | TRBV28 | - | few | CASSFTGRLKFF | TGTGCCAGCAGTTTCACAGGCAGGCTAAAGTTCTTC
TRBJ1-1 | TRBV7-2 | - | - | CASSSRYTEAFF | TGTGCCAGCAGCTCTCGCTACACTGAAGCTTTCTTT
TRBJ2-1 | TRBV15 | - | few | CATSGSAEQFF | TGTGCCACCAGCGGGTCGGCTGAGCAGTTCTTC
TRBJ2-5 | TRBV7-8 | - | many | CASNPGDQETQYF | TGTGCCAGCAACCCCGGGGACCAAGAGACCCAGTACTTC
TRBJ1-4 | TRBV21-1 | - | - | CASSPPYREYEKLFF | TGTGCCAGCAGCCCTCCCTACAGGGAGTATGAAAAACTGTTTTTT